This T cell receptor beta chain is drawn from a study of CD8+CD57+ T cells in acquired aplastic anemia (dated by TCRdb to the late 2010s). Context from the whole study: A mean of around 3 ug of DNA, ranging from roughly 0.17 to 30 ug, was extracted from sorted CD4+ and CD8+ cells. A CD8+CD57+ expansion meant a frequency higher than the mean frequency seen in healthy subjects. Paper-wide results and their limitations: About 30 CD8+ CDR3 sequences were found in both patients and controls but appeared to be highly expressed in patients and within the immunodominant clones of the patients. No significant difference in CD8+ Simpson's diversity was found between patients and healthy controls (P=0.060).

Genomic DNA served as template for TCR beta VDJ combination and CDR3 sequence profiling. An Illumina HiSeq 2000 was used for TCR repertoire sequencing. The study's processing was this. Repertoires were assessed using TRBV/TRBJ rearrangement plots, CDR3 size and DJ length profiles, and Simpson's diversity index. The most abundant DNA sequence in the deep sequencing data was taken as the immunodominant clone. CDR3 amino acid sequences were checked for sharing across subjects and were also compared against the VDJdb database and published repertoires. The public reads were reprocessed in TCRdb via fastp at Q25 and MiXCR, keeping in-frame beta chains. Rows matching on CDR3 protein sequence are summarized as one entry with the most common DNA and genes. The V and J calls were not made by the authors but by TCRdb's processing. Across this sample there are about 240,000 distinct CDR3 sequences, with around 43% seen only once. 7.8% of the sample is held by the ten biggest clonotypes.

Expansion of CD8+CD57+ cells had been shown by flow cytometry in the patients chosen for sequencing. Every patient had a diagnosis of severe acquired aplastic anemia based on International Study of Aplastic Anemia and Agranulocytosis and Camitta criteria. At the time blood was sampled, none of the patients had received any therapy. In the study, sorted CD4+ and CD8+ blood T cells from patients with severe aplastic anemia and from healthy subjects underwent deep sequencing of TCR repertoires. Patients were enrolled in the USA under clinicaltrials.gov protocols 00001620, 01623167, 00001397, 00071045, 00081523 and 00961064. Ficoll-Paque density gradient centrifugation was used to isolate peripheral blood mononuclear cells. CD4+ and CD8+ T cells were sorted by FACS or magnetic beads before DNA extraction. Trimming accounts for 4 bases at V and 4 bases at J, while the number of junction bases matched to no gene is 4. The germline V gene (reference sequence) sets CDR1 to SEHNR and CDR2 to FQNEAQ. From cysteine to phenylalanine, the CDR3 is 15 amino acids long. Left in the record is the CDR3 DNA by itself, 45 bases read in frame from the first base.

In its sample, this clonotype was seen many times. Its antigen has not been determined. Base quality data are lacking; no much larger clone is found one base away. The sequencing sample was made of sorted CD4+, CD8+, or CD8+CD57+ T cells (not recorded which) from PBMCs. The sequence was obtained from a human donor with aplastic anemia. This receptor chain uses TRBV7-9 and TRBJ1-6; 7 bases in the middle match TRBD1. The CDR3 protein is CASSYGTEYNSPLHF. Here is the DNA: TGTGCCAGCAGCTATGGGACAGAATATAATTCACCCCTCCACTTT.